The sequence of this T cell receptor beta chain was determined in a study of PD-1 blockade in classical Hodgkin lymphoma. Whole-study findings and limits: Complete responders' baseline diversity resembled that of newly diagnosed patients. The CD4+ diversity rise by C4D1 was clearest in complete responders.

Regarding this clone: Antigen specificity is unknown.

Germline CDR1 is MNHEY and CDR2 is SMNVEV (reference sequence). CDR3 length equals 14 residues. The V end lost 3 bases, the J end lost 3 bases, and 8 bases lay between the germline ends. No patient escaped relapse after autologous stem cell transplantation, and brentuximab vedotin exposure varied. Measured with immunoSEQ multiplex PCR; TCRdb has only the in-frame clones, and not every one. The data show about 6,500 clones, about 83% seen once. The input for sequencing was peripheral blood mononuclear cells (PBMCs), taken at baseline. The chain combines TRBV27 with TRBJ2-2; D gene ambiguous. This TCR was recovered from a human donor with classical Hodgkin lymphoma. The CDR3 loop reads CASSFRVHTGELFF. CDR3 DNA: TGTGCCAGCAGTTTCCGGGTACACACCGGGGAGCTGTTTTTT.